This TCR beta chain was captured by sequencing in a study of T cell responses to AZD1222 COVID-19 vaccine. TCRdb keeps only in-frame clones here, not all; method: immunoSEQ multiplex PCR. The sample lists 160,000 or so clones, about 90% occurring once. To note about this clone: Its target is not known. The same CDR3 is also encoded by other DNA sequences in this sample.

CDR1 is LNHDA, CDR2 SQIVND, per germline (reference sequence). This CDR3 contains 13 residues. V shed 1 base and J shed 7 bases, with 8 bases lying between them. General study results and limits: Increased Spike-specific TCR breadth and depth were observed after two AZD1222 doses.

The specimen comprised peripheral blood, sampled on day 0 of MenACWY control vaccination. The clonotype comes from an adult in good health. The chain carries TRBV19 and TRBJ2-1, with D tentatively TRBD2 (6 bases). The CDR3 loop reads CASSIGGRNEQFF. The CDR3 DNA is TGTGCCAGTAGTATAGGTGGGAGGAATGAGCAGTTCTTC.